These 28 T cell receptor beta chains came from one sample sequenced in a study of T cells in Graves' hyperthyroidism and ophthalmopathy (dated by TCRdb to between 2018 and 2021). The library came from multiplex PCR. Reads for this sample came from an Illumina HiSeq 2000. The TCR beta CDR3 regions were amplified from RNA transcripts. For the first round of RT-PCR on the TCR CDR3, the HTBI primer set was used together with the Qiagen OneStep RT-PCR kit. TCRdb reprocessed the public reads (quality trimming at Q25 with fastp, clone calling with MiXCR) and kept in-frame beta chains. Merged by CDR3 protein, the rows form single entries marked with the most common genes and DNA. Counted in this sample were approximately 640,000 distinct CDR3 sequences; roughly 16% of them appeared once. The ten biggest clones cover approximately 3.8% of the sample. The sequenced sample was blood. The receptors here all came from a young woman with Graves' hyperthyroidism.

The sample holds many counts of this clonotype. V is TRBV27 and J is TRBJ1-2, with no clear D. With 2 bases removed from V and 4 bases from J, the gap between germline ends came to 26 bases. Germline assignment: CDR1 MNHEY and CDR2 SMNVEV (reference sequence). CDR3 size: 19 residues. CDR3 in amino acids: CASSLRLGHDRSESYGYTF. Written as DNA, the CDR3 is TGTGCCAGCAGTTTACGGTTAGGGCACGATCGCTCGGAGAGCTATGGCTACACCTTC.

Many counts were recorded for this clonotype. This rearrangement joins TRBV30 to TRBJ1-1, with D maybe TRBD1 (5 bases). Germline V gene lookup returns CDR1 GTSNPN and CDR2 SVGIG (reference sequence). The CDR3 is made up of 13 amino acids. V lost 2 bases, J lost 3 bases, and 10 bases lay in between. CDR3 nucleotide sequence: TGTGCCTGGAGTTCCCTCAGGGACACTGAAGCTTTCTTT. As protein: CAWSSLRDTEAFF.

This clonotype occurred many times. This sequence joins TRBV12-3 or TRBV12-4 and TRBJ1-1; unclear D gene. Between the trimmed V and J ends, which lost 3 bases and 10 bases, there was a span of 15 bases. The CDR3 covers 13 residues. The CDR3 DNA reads TGTGCCAGCAGTTTCCACAGCGCGCCTGGAGCTTTCTTT. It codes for CASSFHSAPGAFF.

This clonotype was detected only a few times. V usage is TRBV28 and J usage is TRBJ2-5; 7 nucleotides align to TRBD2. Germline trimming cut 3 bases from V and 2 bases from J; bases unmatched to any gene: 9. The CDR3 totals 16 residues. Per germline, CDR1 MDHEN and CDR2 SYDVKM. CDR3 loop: CASSLLAGEAQETQYF. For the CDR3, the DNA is TGTGCCAGCAGTTTGCTGGCGGGGGAGGCACAAGAGACCCAGTACTTC.

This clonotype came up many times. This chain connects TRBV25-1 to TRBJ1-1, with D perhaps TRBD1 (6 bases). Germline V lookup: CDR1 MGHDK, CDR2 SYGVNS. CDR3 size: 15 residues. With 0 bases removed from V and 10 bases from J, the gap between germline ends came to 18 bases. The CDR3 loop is CASSEYRGAKRRAFF. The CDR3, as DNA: TGTGCCAGCAGTGAATATCGGGGGGCAAAGCGTAGAGCTTTCTTT. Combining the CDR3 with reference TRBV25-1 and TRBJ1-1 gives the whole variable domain EADIYQTPRYLVIGTGKKITLECSQTMGHDKMYWYQQDPGMELHLIHYSYGVNSTEKGDLSSESTVSRIRTEHFPLTLESARPSHTSQYLCASSEYRGAKRRAFFGQGTRLTVV.

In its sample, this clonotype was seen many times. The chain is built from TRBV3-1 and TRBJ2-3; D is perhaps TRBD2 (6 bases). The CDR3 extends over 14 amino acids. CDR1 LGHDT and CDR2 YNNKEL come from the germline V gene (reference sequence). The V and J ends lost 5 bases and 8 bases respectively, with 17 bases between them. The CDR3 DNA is TGTGCCAGCAGCTTAGTCCTGGGAGGCGGTACGCAGTATTTT. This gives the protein CASSLVLGGGTQYF.

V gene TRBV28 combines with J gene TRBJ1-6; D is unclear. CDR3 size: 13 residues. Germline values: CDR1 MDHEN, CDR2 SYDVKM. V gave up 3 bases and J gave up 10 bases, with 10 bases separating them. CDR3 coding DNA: TGTGCCAGCAGTTTCCCGGGGAGCTCACCCCTCCACTTT. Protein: CASSFPGSSPLHF.

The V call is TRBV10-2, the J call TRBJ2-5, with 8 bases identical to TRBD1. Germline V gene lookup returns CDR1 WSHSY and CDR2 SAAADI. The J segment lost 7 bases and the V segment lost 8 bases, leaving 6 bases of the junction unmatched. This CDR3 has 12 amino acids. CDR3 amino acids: CASEVDRGTQYF. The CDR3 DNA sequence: TGCGCCAGCGAAGTAGACAGGGGGACCCAGTACTTC.

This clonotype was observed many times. DNA of the CDR3: TGCGCCAGCAGCCTGGAGCAGGGAAATTCACCCCTCCACTTT. This translates into CASSLEQGNSPLHF. The chain uses TRBV5-1 and TRBJ1-6; TRBD1 is a possible D gene (5 bases). Germline loops: CDR1 SGHRS, CDR2 YFSETQ. The CDR3 sequence is 14 residues long. V lost 4 bases and J lost 7, with 12 bases in between.

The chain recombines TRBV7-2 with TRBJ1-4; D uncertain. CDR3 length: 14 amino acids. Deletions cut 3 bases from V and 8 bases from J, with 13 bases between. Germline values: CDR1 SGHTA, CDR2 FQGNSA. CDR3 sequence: CASSLASADEKLFF. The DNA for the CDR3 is TGTGCCAGCAGCTTGGCCTCCGCGGACGAAAAACTGTTTTTT.

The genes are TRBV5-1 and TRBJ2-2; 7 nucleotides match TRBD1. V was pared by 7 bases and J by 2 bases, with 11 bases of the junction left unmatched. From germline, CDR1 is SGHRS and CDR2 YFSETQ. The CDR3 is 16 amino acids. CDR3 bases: TGCGCCAGCGGACCTTACAGGGGAAGAAACACCGGGGAGCTGTTTTTT. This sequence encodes CASGPYRGRNTGELFF.

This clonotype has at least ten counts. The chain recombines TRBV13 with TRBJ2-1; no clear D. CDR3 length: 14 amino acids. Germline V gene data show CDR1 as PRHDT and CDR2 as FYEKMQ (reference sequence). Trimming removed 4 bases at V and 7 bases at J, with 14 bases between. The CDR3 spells CASSSRLDRNEQFF. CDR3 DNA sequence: TGTGCCAGCAGCTCCCGACTGGATCGTAATGAGCAGTTCTTC. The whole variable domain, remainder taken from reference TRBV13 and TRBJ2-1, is AAGVIQSPRHLIKEKRETATLKCYPIPRHDTVYWYQQGPGQDPQFLISFYEKMQSDKGSIPDRFSAQQFSDYHSELNMSSLELGDSALYFCASSSRLDRNEQFFGPGTRLTVL.

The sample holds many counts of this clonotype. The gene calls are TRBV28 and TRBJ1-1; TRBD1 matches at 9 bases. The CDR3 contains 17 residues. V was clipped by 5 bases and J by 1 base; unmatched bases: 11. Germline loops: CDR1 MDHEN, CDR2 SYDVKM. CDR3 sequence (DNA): TGTGCCAGCAGTCGATGGGGACAGGGCGTTGCGAACACTGAAGCTTTCTTT. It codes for CASSRWGQGVANTEAFF.

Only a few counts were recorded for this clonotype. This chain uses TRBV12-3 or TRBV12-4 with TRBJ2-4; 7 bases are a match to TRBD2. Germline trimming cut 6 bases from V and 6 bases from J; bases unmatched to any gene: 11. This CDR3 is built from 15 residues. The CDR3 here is CASSPPPGTINIQYF. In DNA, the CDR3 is TGTGCCAGCAGCCCTCCGCCAGGGACTATAAACATTCAGTACTTC.

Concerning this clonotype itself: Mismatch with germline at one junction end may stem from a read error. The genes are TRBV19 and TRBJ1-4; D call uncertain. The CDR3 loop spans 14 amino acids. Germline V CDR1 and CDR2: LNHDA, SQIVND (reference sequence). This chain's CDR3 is CANSMSATNEKLFF. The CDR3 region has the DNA TGTGCCAATAGTATGAGCGCAACTAATGAAAAACTGTTTTTT.

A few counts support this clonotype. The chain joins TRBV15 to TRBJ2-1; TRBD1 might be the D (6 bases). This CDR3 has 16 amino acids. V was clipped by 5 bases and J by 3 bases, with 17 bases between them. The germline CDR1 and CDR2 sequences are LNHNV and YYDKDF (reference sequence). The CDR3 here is CATSARSTGNYNEQFF. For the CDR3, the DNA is TGTGCCACCAGCGCACGATCCACAGGGAACTACAATGAGCAGTTCTTC.

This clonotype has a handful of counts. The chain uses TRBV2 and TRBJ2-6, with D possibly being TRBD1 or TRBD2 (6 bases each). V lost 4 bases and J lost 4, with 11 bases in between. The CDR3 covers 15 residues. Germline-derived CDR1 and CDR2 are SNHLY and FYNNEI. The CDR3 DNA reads TGTGCCAGCAGTGTTGGGGGGCACGGGGCCAACGTCCTGACTTTC. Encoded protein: CASSVGGHGANVLTF.

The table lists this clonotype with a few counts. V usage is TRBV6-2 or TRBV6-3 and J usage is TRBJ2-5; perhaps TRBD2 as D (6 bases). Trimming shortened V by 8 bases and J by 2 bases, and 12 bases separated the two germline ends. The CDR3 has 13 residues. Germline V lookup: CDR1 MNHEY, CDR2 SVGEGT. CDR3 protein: CASGRTKQETQYF. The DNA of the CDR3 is TGTGCCAGCGGACGGACTAAACAAGAGACCCAGTACTTC.

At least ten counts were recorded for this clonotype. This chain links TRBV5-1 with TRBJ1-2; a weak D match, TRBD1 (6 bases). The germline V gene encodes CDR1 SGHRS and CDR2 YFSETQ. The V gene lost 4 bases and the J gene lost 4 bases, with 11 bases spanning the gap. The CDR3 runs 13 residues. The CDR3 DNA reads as TGCGCCAGCAGCGAGGGGGAGTTCTATGGCTACACCTTC. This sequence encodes CASSEGEFYGYTF.

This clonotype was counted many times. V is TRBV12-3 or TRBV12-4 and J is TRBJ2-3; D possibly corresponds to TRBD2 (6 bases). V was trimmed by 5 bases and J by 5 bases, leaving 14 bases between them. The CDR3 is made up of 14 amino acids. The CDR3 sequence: CASSIRLVGDTQYF. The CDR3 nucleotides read TGTGCCAGCAGTATCAGACTAGTTGGAGATACGCAGTATTTT.

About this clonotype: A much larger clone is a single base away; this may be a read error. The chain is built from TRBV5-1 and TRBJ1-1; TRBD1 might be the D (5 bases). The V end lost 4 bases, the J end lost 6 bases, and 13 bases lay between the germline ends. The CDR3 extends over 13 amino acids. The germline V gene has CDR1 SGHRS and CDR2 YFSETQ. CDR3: CASSQGSGAEAFF. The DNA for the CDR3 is TGCGCCAGCAGCCAGGGTTCGGGCGCTGAAGCTTTCTTT.

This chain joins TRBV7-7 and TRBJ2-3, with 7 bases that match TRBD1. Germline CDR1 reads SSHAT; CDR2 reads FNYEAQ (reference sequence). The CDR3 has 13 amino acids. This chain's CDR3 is CAGRSTGSDTQYF. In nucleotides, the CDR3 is TGTGCTGGCCGGTCGACAGGGAGTGATACGCAGTATTTT.

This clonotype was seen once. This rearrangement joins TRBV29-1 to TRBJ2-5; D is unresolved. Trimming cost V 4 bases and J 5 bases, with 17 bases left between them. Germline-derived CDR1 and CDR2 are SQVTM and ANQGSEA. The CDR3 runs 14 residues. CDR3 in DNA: TGCAGCGTTGTACCGCGGTTGAGCAAGGAGACCCAGTACTTC. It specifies CSVVPRLSKETQYF.

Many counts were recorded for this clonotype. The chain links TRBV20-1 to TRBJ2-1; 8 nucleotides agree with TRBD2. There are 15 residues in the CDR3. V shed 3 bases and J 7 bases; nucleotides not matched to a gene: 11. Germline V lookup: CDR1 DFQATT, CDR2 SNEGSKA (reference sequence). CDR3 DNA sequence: TGCAGTGCTAGGGCCCTGGCGGGAGGTAAAAATGAGCAGTTCTTC. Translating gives CSARALAGGKNEQFF.

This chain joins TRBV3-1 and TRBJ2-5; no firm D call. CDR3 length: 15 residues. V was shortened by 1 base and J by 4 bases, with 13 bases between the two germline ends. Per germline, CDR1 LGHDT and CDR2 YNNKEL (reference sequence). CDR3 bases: TGTGCCAGCAGCCAAGTCGAGATGCATCGAGAGACCCAGTACTTC. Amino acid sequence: CASSQVEMHRETQYF.

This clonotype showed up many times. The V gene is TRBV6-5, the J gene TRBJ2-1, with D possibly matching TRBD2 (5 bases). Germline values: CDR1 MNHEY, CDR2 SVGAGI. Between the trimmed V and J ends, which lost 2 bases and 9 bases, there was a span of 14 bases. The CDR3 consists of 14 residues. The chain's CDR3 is CASSYAPGNGEQFF. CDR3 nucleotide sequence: TGTGCCAGCAGTTACGCCCCGGGGAACGGTGAGCAGTTCTTC.

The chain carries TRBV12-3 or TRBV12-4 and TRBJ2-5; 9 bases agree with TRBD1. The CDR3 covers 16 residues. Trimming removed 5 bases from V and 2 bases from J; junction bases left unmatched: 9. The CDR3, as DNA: TGTGCCAGCAGTCTTACCGGGACAGGGAGACAAGAGACCCAGTACTTC. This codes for CASSLTGTGRQETQYF.

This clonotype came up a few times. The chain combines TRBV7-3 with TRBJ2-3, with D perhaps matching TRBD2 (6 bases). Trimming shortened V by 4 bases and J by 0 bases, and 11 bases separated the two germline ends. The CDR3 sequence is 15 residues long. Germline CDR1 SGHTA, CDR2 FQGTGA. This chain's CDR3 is CASSSRSGSTDTQYF. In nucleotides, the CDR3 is TGTGCCAGCAGCTCCCGAAGCGGGAGCACAGATACGCAGTATTTT.